This record covers a single T cell receptor (beta chain). The entry originates in a study of cytomegalovirus exposure and HLA in healthy donors. V was cut by 3 bases and J by 6 bases, with 21 bases left in between. The V gene's germline CDR1 is MGHRA and CDR2 YSYEKL. This CDR3 has 17 residues. TCRdb keeps only in-frame clones here, not all; method: immunoSEQ multiplex PCR. The data show tens of thousands of clones, 95% to 97% seen once. The receptor comes from a man between 18 and 29 years old in good health and CMV-seronegative. The V and J genes are TRBV4-1 and TRBJ2-1; the D gene is possibly TRBD1 (8 bases). The sequenced sample was PBMCs. CDR3: CASSHRVTTGGVNEQFF. The CDR3 coding sequence is TGCGCCAGCAGCCATCGTGTCACAACAGGGGGGGTCAATGAGCAGTTCTTC.